A selection of T cell receptor beta chains follows, all from one sample in a study of CD8 T cells in Susac syndrome. TCRdb re-called the immunoSEQ multiplex PCR reads through MiXCR, storing one row per CDR3 protein. The table shows 150,000 to 200,000 distinct CDR3 sequences, with around 95% occurring only once. The sample was CD8+ T cells from PBMCs. These TCRs come from a human donor with multiple sclerosis. Each CDR3 is given with its conserved first and last residue. The D gene is left open where the match is weak. Clone size is stated in some rows and not others, as once, few, many or a class when expanded.

TRBJ1-1	NA	NA	TRBV14	TGTGCCAGCAGCCAAGTCCCCACAGGGTTCGATACTGAAGCTTTCTTT	CASSQVPTGFDTEAFF
TRBJ2-1	NA	NA	TRBV20-1	TGCAGTGCTAGAGATTTAAGGGACACGCAGTTCTTC	CSARDLRDTQFF
TRBJ2-2	NA	NA	TRBV24-1	TGTGCCACCAGTGATTTATCATCCGGGGAGCTGTTTTTT	CATSDLSSGELFF
TRBJ1-1	NA	NA	TRBV2	TGTGCCAGCAGTGATCGGGTGAACACTGAAGCTTTCTTT	CASSDRVNTEAFF
TRBJ2-3	TRBD2	NA	TRBV11-2	TGTGCCAGCAGCTGCCTAGCGGGGGGCTTTGATACGCAGTATTTT	CASSCLAGGFDTQYF
TRBJ2-1	TRBD2	NA	TRBV20-1	TGCAGTGCTAGAGATCTCCTAGCGGCAAGATCCAATGAGCAGTTCTTC	CSARDLLAARSNEQFF
TRBJ2-7	TRBD2	NA	TRBV11-2	TGTGCCAGCAGCTTCCACACAATTGGGGGAGCGGGAGTGTCCTACGAGCAGTACTTC	CASSFHTIGGAGVSYEQYF
TRBJ2-1	TRBD2	NA	TRBV5-1	TGCGCCAGCAGCAAAACCGGGACTAGCGGGAGGGCTGTTTACAATGAGCAGTTCTTC	CASSKTGTSGRAVYNEQFF
TRBJ2-1	NA	once	TRBV20-1	TGCAGTGCTAGATCGGTAGCGGCCTCACTTTACAATGAGCAGTTCTTC	CSARSVAASLYNEQFF
TRBJ2-3	NA	NA	TRBV27	TGTGCCAGTGGTGAAGGCACAGATACGCAGTATTTT	CASGEGTDTQYF
TRBJ2-5	TRBD2	few	TRBV12-3/TRBV12-4	TGTGCCAGCAGTTCCGGGACTAGCGGCCAAGAGACCCAGTACTTC	CASSSGTSGQETQYF
TRBJ2-6	TRBD1	NA	TRBV7-2	TGTGCCAGCAGCCCTCGGACAGGGGGCATCGGGGCCAACGTCCTGACTTTC	CASSPRTGGIGANVLTF
TRBJ2-1	NA	once	TRBV29-1	TGCAGCGTTGTCATGATGGGGGGGCCAGGGATAGGCAATGAGCAGTTCTTC	CSVVMMGGPGIGNEQFF
TRBJ2-1	TRBD2	NA	TRBV4-1	TGCGCCAGCAGCCGAACTAGCGGGGGTAGGTTTTACAATGAGCAGTTCTTC	CASSRTSGGRFYNEQFF
TRBJ2-7	NA	NA	TRBV29-1	TGCAGCGCCCGAGGCGGGACGACCTACGAGCAGTACTTC	CSARGGTTYEQYF
TRBJ2-7	TRBD1	NA	TRBV13	TGTGCCAGCAGCTTAGCCGGGACAGGGATGTACGAGCAGTACTTC	CASSLAGTGMYEQYF
TRBJ2-7	NA	once	TRBV15	TGTGCCACCAGCAGAGAAGAGAGCGTTCTTGGCGAGCAGTACTTC	CATSREESVLGEQYF